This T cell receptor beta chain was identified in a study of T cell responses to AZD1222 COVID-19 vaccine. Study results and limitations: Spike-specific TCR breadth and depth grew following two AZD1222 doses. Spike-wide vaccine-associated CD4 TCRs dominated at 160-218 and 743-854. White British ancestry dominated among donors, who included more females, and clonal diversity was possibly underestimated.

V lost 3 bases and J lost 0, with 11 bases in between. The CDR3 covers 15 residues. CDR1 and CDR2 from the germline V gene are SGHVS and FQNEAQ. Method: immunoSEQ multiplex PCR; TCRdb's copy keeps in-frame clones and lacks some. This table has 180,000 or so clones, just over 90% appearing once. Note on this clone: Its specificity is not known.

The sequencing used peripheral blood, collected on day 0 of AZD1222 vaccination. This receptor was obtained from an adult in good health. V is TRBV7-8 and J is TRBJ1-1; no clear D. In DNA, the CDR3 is TGTGCCAGCAGCTTCGTACGCCTTATGAACACTGAAGCTTTCTTT. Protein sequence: CASSFVRLMNTEAFF.